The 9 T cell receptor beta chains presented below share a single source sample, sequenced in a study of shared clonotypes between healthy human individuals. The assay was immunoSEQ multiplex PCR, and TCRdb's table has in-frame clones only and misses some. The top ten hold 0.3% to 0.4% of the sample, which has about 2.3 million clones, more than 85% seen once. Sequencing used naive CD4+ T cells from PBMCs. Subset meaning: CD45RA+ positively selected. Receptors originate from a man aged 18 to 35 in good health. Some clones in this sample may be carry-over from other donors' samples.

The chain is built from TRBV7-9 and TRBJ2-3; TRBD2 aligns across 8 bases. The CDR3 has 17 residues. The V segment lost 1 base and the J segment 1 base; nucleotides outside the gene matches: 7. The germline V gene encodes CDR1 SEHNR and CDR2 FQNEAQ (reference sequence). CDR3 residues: CASSLVLSGRGTDTQYF. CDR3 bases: TGTGCCAGCAGCTTAGTATTAAGCGGGAGAGGCACAGATACGCAGTATTTT.

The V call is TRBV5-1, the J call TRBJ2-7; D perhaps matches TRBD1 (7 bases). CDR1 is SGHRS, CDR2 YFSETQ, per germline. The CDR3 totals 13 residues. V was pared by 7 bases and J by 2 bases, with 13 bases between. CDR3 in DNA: TGCGCCAGCCGGGGGACAGCAGCCTACGAGCAGTACTTC. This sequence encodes CASRGTAAYEQYF. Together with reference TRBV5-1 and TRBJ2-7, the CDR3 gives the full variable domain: KAGVTQTPRYLIKTRGQQVTLSCSPISGHRSVSWYQQTPGQGLQFLFEYFSETQRNKGNFPGRFSGRQFSNSRSEMNVSTLELGDSALYLCASRGTAAYEQYFGPGTRLTVT.

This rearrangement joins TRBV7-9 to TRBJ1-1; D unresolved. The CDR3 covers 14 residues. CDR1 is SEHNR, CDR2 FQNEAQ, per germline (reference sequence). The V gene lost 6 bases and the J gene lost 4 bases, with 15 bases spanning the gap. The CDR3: CASSYRVESTEAFF. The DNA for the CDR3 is TGTGCCAGCAGTTATAGGGTGGAAAGCACTGAAGCTTTCTTT.

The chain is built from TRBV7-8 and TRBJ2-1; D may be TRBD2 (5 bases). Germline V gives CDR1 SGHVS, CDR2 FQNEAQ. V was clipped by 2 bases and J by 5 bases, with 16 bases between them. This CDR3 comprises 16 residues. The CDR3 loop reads CASSLSLIALNNEQFF. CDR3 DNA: TGTGCCAGCAGCTTATCCCTTATAGCGCTTAACAATGAGCAGTTCTTC. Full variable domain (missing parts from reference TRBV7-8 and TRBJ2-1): GAGVSQSPRYKVAKRGQDVALRCDPISGHVSLFWYQQALGQGPEFLTYFQNEAQLDKSGLPSDRFFAERPEGSVSTLKIQRTQQEDSAVYLCASSLSLIALNNEQFFGPGTRLTVL.

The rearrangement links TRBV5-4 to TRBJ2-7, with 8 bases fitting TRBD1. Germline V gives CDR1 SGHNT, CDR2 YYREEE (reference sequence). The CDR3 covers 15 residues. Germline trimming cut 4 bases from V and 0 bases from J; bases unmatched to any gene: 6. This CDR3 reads CASSGRTGTSYEQYF. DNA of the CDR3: TGTGCCAGCAGCGGACGGACAGGGACCTCCTACGAGCAGTACTTC.

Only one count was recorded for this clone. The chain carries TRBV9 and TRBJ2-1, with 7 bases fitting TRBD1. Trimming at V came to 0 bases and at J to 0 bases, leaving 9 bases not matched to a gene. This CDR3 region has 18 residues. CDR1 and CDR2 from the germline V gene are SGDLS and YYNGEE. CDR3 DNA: TGTGCCAGCAGCGTAGGGGGACAGATTTTTAGCTCCTACAATGAGCAGTTCTTC. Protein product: CASSVGGQIFSSYNEQFF.

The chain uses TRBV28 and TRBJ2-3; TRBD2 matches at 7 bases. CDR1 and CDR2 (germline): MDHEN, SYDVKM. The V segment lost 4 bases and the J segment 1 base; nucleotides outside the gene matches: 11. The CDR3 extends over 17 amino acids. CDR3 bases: TGTGCCAGCAGTTGGGGGGGGACGGGATCGGGCACAGATACGCAGTATTTT. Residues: CASSWGGTGSGTDTQYF.

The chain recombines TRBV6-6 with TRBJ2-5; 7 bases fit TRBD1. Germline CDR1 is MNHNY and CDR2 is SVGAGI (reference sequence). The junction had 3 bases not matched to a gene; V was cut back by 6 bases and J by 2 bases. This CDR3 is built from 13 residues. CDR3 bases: TGTGCCAGCAGCATACAGGGGCAAGAGACCCAGTACTTC. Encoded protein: CASSIQGQETQYF.

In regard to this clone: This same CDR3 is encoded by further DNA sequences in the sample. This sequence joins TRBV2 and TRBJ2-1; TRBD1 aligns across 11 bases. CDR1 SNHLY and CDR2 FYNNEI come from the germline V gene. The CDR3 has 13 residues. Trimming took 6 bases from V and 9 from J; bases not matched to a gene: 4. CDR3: CASRGQGAGEQFF. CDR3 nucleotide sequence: TGTGCCAGCAGAGGACAGGGGGCGGGTGAGCAGTTCTTC.